Detailed here is one T cell receptor (beta chain). The data originate from a study of shared clonotypes between healthy human individuals. Trimming left V 0 bases short and J 7 bases short, with 13 bases between. This CDR3 has 15 amino acids. From germline, CDR1 is LGHNA and CDR2 YNFKEQ. Method: immunoSEQ multiplex PCR; TCRdb's copy keeps in-frame clones and lacks some. The sample consists of 850,000 to 1,100,000 clones, roughly 80% of them appearing once. V is TRBV4-2 and J is TRBJ2-1, with a possible D match to TRBD2 (5 bases). The sequenced sample was memory CD4+ T cells from PBMCs. Subset defined: CD45RA-negative fraction. The TCR was taken from a young man in good health. Some clones in this sample may be carry-over from other donors' samples. The CDR3 sequence is CASSQDEGYRNEQFF. CDR3 coding DNA: TGTGCCAGCAGCCAAGATGAGGGTTATAGGAATGAGCAGTTCTTC.